The following is a T cell receptor (beta chain) sequence with its context. Germline CDR1 and CDR2: ENHRY and SYGVKD. This CDR3 region has 15 residues. V lost 0 bases to trimming and J lost 0 bases, with 3 bases between them. This entry comes from a study of blood T cell repertoires in COVID-19. Produced via immunoSEQ multiplex PCR; TCRdb's table is partial and in-frame only. The data hold fewer than 350,000 clones, with under 95% observed a single time. Participants' reported clinical history set cohort assignment. The chain uses TRBV10-3 and TRBJ1-6; no reliable D call. Sequencing was carried out using PBMCs or T cells enriched from blood (not recorded which). This receptor was obtained from a woman aged 40-49 years with acute COVID-19. The CDR3 bases are TGTGCCATCAGTGAGTCGAGCTCCTATAATTCACCCCTCCACTTT. Amino acid sequence: CAISESSSYNSPLHF.